Below, 14 T cell receptor beta chains from the same sample are listed, as sequenced in a study of response to subunit inactivated influenza vaccine. MiXCR, run by TCRdb on the RT-PCR reads, gives a single entry per CDR3 protein. The sample lists about 570,000 distinct CDR3 sequences; over 9.5% were seen once. This sample comprised PBMCs from blood, obtained on the day of vaccination. All receptors come from a man aged 50-60 years who received an inactivated influenza vaccine.

This clonotype appeared many times. The chain couples TRBV4-2 to TRBJ2-3; no reliable D call. Germline lookup yields CDR1 LGHNA and CDR2 YNFKEQ. The CDR3 runs to 13 residues. Trimming removed 0 bases at V and 4 bases at J, with 5 bases between. CDR3 protein: CASSQDWADTQYF. The CDR3 DNA is TGTGCCAGCAGCCAAGATTGGGCAGATACGCAGTATTTT.

In this sample, this clonotype turned up a few times. The chain couples TRBV12-3 or TRBV12-4 to TRBJ1-5; D not resolved. This CDR3 comprises 13 residues. V lost 4 bases, J lost 6 bases, and 10 bases lay in between. DNA of the CDR3: TGTGCCAGCAGTTACATTGCGGGTCAGCCCCAGCATTTT. Protein sequence: CASSYIAGQPQHF.

This clonotype was picked up a small number of times. The chain has TRBV29-1 and TRBJ2-1; no clear D gene. The CDR3 is 11 amino acids. Germline lookup yields CDR1 SQVTM and CDR2 ANQGSEA. Trimming removed 2 bases from V and 9 bases from J, with 8 bases in between. The CDR3 spells CSVEPALEQFF. CDR3 DNA: TGCAGCGTTGAACCCGCGCTTGAGCAGTTCTTC.

There are a few counts of this clonotype. The chain employs TRBV12-3 or TRBV12-4 and TRBJ1-3, with D unclear. The CDR3 sequence is 13 residues long. Trimming cost V 4 bases and J 9 bases, with 13 bases left between them. DNA for the CDR3: TGTGCCAGCAGTTCCTCAACCCGGAGCACCATATATTTT. It encodes CASSSSTRSTIYF.

In this sample, this clonotype turned up a few times. This chain connects TRBV9 to TRBJ2-1; D is tentatively TRBD1 or TRBD2 (7 bases each). This CDR3 region has 17 residues. Germline V gene sequence: CDR1 SGDLS, CDR2 YYNGEE. V lost 3 bases and J lost 6, with 22 bases in between. Here the CDR3 DNA reads TGTGCCAGCAGCGGAAGGGGGGGGACAGCCGGGATCAATGAGCAGTTCTTC. The encoded protein is CASSGRGGTAGINEQFF.

This clonotype has more than one count but fewer than ten. The chain recombines TRBV12-3 or TRBV12-4 with TRBJ2-1; 10 positions match TRBD2. Germline trimming cut 6 bases from V and 10 bases from J; bases unmatched to any gene: 15. This CDR3 has 16 residues. The CDR3: CASSQISGGTRGEQFF. CDR3 in DNA: TGTGCCAGCAGCCAGATTAGCGGGGGGACGCGTGGCGAGCAGTTCTTC.

Written as DNA, the CDR3 is TGTGCCAGCAGCCCCTCCGGGACCGCCCTGAGGGAGCTGTTTTTT. Amino acid sequence: CASSPSGTALRELFF. The chain couples TRBV2 to TRBJ2-2; either TRBD1 or TRBD2 may fit D (5 bases each). With 6 bases removed from V and 9 bases from J, the gap between germline ends came to 20 bases. The CDR3 extends over 15 amino acids. Germline CDR1 and CDR2: SNHLY and FYNNEI.

The table lists this clonotype with many counts. The gene calls are TRBV5-1 and TRBJ2-7, with TRBD1 as a possible D gene (6 bases). V gave up 4 bases and J gave up 4 bases, with 12 bases separating them. CDR1 SGHRS and CDR2 YFSETQ come from the germline V gene. CDR3 length: 13 amino acids. The CDR3: CASSLLGAYEQYF. The CDR3 DNA reads as TGCGCCAGCAGCCTGCTGGGGGCTTACGAGCAGTACTTC.

This clonotype was counted ten times or more. The chain joins TRBV7-2 to TRBJ2-7; no reliable D call. Trimming stripped 4 bases from V and 2 bases from J, with 9 bases between. This CDR3 spans 13 amino acids. From germline, CDR1 is SGHTA and CDR2 FQGNSA. The CDR3: CASSSRQTYEQYF. The DNA for the CDR3 is TGTGCCAGCAGCTCTAGACAAACCTACGAGCAGTACTTC.

The J gene is TRBJ1-3, the V gene TRBV15; 9 bases are shared with TRBD1. The trim removed 1 base at V and 2 bases at J, leaving 0 bases unmatched. This CDR3 has 15 amino acids. Germline V lookup: CDR1 LNHNV, CDR2 YYDKDF (reference sequence). CDR3 nucleotides: TGTGCCACCAGCAGAGGGGACAGGGCTGGAAACACCATATATTTT. Residues: CATSRGDRAGNTIYF.

The J gene is TRBJ2-1, the V gene TRBV20-1, with unresolved D. Germline assignment: CDR1 DFQATT and CDR2 SNEGSKA (reference sequence). The CDR3 runs to 19 residues. V was shortened by 0 bases and J by 0 bases, with 21 bases between the two germline ends. The CDR3 loop is CSARDQAARMVDSYNEQFF. In DNA, the CDR3 is TGCAGTGCTAGAGATCAAGCAGCCCGCATGGTAGACTCCTACAATGAGCAGTTCTTC.

This clonotype showed up just a few times. The V call is TRBV12-3 or TRBV12-4, the J call TRBJ1-6; D not certain. The CDR3 is made up of 12 amino acids. The V end was cut by 7 bases, the J end by 5 bases, with 6 bases between. Here the CDR3 reads CASTKDNSPLHF. CDR3 DNA: TGTGCCAGCACAAAGGATAATTCACCCCTCCACTTT.

The chain joins TRBV11-1 to TRBJ2-5; D unresolved. The J call may be faulty, since TRBJ2-1 better matches the DNA end. There are 18 residues in the CDR3. Looked up from germline, CDR1 is SGHAT and CDR2 is FQDESV (reference sequence). CDR3 in DNA: TGTGCCAGCAGCAAAGGGTCCTGGGCCCAAGGGCCGGGCGAGACCCAGTTCTTC. Its protein product is CASSKGSWAQGPGETQFF.

Many counts were recorded for this clonotype. V gene TRBV20-1 combines with J gene TRBJ2-5; perhaps TRBD2 as D (5 bases). V was cut by 7 bases and J by 6 bases, with 12 bases left in between. Germline lookup yields CDR1 DFQATT and CDR2 SNEGSKA (reference sequence). The CDR3 is made up of 11 amino acids. The CDR3: CSVHRGKTQYF. For the CDR3, the DNA is TGCAGTGTACACCGAGGGAAGACCCAGTACTTC.